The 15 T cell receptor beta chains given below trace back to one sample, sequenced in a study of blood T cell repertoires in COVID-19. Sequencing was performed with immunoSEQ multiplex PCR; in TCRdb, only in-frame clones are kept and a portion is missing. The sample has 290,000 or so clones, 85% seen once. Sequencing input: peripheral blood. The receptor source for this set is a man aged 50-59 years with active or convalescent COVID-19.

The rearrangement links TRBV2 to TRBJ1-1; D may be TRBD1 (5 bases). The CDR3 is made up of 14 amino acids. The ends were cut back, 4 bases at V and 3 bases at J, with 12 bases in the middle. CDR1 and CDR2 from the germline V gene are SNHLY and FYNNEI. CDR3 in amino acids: CASSVGEGYTEAFF. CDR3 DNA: TGTGCCAGCAGTGTCGGGGAGGGGTACACTGAAGCTTTCTTT.

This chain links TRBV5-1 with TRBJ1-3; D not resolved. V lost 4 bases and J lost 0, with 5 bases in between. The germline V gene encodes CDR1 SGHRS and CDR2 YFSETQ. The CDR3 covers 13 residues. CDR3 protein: CASSHVSGNTIYF. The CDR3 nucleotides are TGCGCCAGCAGCCATGTCTCTGGAAACACCATATATTTT.

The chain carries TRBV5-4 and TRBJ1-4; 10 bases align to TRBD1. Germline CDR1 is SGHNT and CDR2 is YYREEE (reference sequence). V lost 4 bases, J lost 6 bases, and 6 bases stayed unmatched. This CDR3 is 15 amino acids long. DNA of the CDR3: TGTGCCAGCAGCCAACAAGGGACAGGGGATGAAAAACTGTTTTTT. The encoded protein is CASSQQGTGDEKLFF.

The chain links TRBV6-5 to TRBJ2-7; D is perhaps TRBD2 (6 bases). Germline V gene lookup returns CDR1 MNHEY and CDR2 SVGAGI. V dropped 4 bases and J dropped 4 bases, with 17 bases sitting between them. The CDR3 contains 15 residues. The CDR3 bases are TGTGCCAGCAGTTCCTCGACTAGAGTAGGGTACGAGCAGTACTTC. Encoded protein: CASSSSTRVGYEQYF.

CDR3 nucleotide sequence: TGTGCCAGCAGCCCCGGACAGGGTACCGCTGAAGCTTTCTTT. Encoded protein: CASSPGQGTAEAFF. This chain joins TRBV11-2 and TRBJ1-1, with 8 bases fitting TRBD1. The CDR3 sequence is 14 residues long. Germline CDR1 SGHAT, CDR2 FQNNGV. V gave up 5 bases and J gave up 6 bases; unmatched junction bases: 8.

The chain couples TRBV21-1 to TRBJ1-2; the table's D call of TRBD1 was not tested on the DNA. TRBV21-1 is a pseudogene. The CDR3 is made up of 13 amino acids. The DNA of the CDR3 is TGTGCCAGCACCCAAACAGGTGACTATGGCTACACCTTC. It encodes CASTQTGDYGYTF.

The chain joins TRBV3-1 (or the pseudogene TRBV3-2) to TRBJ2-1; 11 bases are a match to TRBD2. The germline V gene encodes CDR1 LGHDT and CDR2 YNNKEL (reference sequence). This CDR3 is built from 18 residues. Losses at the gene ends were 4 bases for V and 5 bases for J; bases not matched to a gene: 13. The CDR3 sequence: CASSPRGDGTSGNNEQFF. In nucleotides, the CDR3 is TGTGCCAGCAGCCCCAGAGGCGACGGGACTAGCGGAAACAATGAGCAGTTCTTC.

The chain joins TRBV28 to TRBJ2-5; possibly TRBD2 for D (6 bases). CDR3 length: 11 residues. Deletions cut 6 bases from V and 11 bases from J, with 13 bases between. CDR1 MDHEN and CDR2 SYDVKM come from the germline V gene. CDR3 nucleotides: TGTGCCAGCAGCTCCGGCGGGAAGCAGTACTTC. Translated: CASSSGGKQYF.

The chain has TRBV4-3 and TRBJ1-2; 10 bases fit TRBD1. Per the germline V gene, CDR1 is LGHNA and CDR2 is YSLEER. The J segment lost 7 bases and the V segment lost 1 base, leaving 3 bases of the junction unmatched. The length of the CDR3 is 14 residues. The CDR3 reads CASSQATGGLGYTF. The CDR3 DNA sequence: TGCGCCAGCAGCCAAGCGACAGGGGGCCTTGGCTACACCTTC.

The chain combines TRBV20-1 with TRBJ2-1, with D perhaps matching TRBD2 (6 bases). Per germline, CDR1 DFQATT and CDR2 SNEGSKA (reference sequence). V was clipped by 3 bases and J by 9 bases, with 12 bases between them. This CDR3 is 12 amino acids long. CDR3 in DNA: TGCAGTGCTAGTCGCCGGGAGCCTGAGCAGTTCTTC. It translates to CSASRREPEQFF.

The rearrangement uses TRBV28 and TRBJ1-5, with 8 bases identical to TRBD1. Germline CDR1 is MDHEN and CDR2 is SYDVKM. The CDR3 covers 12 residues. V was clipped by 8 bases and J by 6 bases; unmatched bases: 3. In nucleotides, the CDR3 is TGTGCCAGCCAGGGGGCGGTTCAGCCCCAGCATTTT. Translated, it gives CASQGAVQPQHF.

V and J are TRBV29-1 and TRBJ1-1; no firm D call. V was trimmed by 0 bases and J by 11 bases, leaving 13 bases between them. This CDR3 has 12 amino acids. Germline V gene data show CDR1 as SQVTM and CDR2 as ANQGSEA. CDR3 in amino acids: CSVEEGGYGAFF. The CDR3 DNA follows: TGCAGCGTTGAAGAGGGCGGGTACGGTGCTTTCTTT.

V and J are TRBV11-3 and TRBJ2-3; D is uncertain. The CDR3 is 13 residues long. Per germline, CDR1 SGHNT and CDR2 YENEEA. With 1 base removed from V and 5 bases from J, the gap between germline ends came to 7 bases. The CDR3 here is CASSLVTGDTQYF. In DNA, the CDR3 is TGTGCCAGCAGCTTAGTCACGGGAGATACGCAGTATTTT.

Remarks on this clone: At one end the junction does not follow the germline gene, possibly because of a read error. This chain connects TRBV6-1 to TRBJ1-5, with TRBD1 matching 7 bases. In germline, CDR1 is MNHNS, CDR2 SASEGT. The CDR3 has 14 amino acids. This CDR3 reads CASSDNRGNQPQHF. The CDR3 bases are TGTGCCAGCAGTGACAACAGGGGCAACCAGCCCCAGCATTTT.

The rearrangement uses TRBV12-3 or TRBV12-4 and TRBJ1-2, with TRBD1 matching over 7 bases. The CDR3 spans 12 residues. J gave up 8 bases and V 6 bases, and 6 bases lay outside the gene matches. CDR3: CASRTGLEGYTF. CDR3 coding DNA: TGTGCCAGCAGGACAGGGTTGGAAGGCTACACCTTC.